A selection of T cell receptor beta chains follows, all from one sample in a study of T cells in Graves' hyperthyroidism and ophthalmopathy. In TCRdb, the multiplex PCR reads were re-called with MiXCR into one record per CDR3 protein. The sample contains hundreds of thousands of distinct CDR3 sequences, roughly 50% of which appear only once. Source material: peripheral blood or thyroid tissue (not recorded which). Source of these receptors: a woman aged 18-30 years with Graves' hyperthyroidism. CDR3s include the opening cysteine and the closing phenylalanine or tryptophan. The D gene is left open where the match is weak. Clone size is stated in some rows and not others, as once, few, many or a class when expanded.

clone size	J gene	V gene	D gene	CDR3 DNA	CDR3 protein
few	TRBJ1-1	TRBV11-3	-	TGTGCCAGCAGCTTAGTAGGACAAGTGAACACTGAAGCTTTCTTT	CASSLVGQVNTEAFF
few	TRBJ1-5	TRBV29-1	-	TGCAGCAGTTTACGACAAGATGGCAATCAGCCCCAGCATTTT	CSSLRQDGNQPQHF
-	TRBJ1-1	TRBV25-1	-	TGTGCCAGCAGTGAACCCGGACAGAAAAACACTGAAGCTTTCTTT	CASSEPGQKNTEAFF
-	TRBJ1-1	TRBV12-3/TRBV12-4	-	TGTGCCAGCAGTACTTTTAACACTGAAGCTTTCTTT	CASSTFNTEAFF
many	TRBJ2-5	TRBV7-9	-	TGTGCCAGCAGCCCCGAAGAGGTACTAGCTGGAGAGACCCAGTACTTC	CASSPEEVLAGETQYF
-	TRBJ2-7	TRBV5-1	TRBD1	TGCGCCAGCGGCTATCGGACAGGGACGGTCTACGAGCAGTACTTC	CASGYRTGTVYEQYF
-	TRBJ1-1	TRBV13	-	TGTGCCAGCAGTGCCGGGGCCATAGGCACTGAAGCTTTCTTT	CASSAGAIGTEAFF
-	TRBJ2-1	TRBV2	TRBD2	TGTGCCAGCAGTGAGGGACTAGCGGGAGGTGAGCAGTTCTTC	CASSEGLAGGEQFF
once	TRBJ2-7	TRBV29-1	-	TGCAGCGTTGAATTAAGGACCTCCTACGAGCAGTACTTC	CSVELRTSYEQYF
-	TRBJ1-6	TRBV6-5	TRBD1	TGTGCCAGCAGTTACGACAGGGGGTCCAACTCCTATAATTCACCCCTCCACTTT	CASSYDRGSNSYNSPLHF
-	TRBJ1-3	TRBV9	-	TGTGCCAGCAGCACAAACCCGGGACGACAAAGAGGAAACACCATATATTTT	CASSTNPGRQRGNTIYF
-	TRBJ2-6	TRBV7-8	-	TGTGCCAGCAGCTTCCCCGCGGAGCCTCCGTCTGGGGCCAACGTCCTGACTTTC	CASSFPAEPPSGANVLTF
-	TRBJ1-5	TRBV10-3	TRBD1	TGTGCCAGCAGTCAGCCGGGACAGGGGGAGCCCCAGCATTTT	CASSQPGQGEPQHF
-	TRBJ2-7	TRBV5-1	-	TGCGCCAGCAGCTTGTATAGGGGCACTGGGGAGCAGTACTTC	CASSLYRGTGEQYF
-	TRBJ2-5	TRBV19	-	TGTGCCAGTAATGACAGACAGCAAGAGACCCAGTACTTC	CASNDRQQETQYF
many	TRBJ2-5	TRBV29-1	-	TGCAGCGTTGAAGCCGGAGCCCAAGAGACCCAGTACTTC	CSVEAGAQETQYF
many	TRBJ1-1	TRBV2	-	TGTGCCAGGGAGACGGACGCAACCACTGAAGCTTTCTTT	CARETDATTEAFF
few	TRBJ2-7	TRBV7-2	TRBD1	TGTGCCAGCAGTGTATCCGGGACAGGGGGCGGCGAGCAGTACTTC	CASSVSGTGGGEQYF
-	TRBJ1-3	TRBV6-5	-	TGTGCCAGCAGTTACCTAGGGATTGGTGGAAACACCATATATTTT	CASSYLGIGGNTIYF
few	TRBJ2-7	TRBV11-3	TRBD1	TGTGCCAGCAGCCAAGCCTGGACAGGGGCATTCGGCGAGCAGTACTTC	CASSQAWTGAFGEQYF
few	TRBJ1-6	TRBV2	-	TGTGCCAGCAGTGAATTGGGGGGATCCCCCCTCCACTTT	CASSELGGSPLHF
-	TRBJ2-7	TRBV20-1	TRBD2	TGCAGTGCTAGAGATCGGTTAGCGGGAGTCTACGAGCAGTACTTC	CSARDRLAGVYEQYF
-	TRBJ2-6	TRBV10-3	TRBD1	TGTGCCATCAGAGCAACAGGGGCGACGTTCGGGGCCAACGTCCTGACTTTC	CAIRATGATFGANVLTF
-	TRBJ2-5	TRBV7-2	-	TGTGCCAGCATCAACTATGAGAATGCGGAGACCCAGTACTTC	CASINYENAETQYF
-	TRBJ2-1	TRBV24-1	-	TGTGCCACCAGTGAGGGGGTCTACAATGAGCAGTTCTTC	CATSEGVYNEQFF
-	TRBJ1-5	TRBV10-3	-	TGTGCCACCGAGGGGTATGAGCCCCAGCATTTT	CATEGYEPQHF
-	TRBJ1-6	TRBV2	TRBD1	TGTGCCAGCAGCCATCCGGGACAGGGGGGTTCACCCCTCCACTTT	CASSHPGQGGSPLHF
many	TRBJ1-1	TRBV24-1	-	TGTGCCACCAGTGCTGTGAACACTGAAGCTTTCTTT	CATSAVNTEAFF
few	TRBJ2-1	TRBV14	-	TGTGCCAGCAGCCTCACGGAGATCAATGAGCAGTTCTTC	CASSLTEINEQFF
few	TRBJ2-7	TRBV29-1	-	TGCAGCGTTGTTGCCCAATACTACGAGCAGTACTTC	CSVVAQYYEQYF
-	TRBJ1-6	TRBV7-8	-	TGTGCCAGCAGCCGGAAGCAAGAATATAATTCACCCCTCCACTTT	CASSRKQEYNSPLHF
-	TRBJ2-3	TRBV10-3	TRBD1	TGTGCCATCAGTGAAACAGGGGTCCGTGGAGATACGCAGTATTTT	CAISETGVRGDTQYF
many	TRBJ2-5	TRBV24-1	-	TGTGCCACCAGTGAAGCAGTCCAAGAGACCCAGTACTTC	CATSEAVQETQYF
-	TRBJ2-7	TRBV19	-	TGTGCCAGTAGTATAGGAGCTCTCTACGAGCAGTACTTC	CASSIGALYEQYF
-	TRBJ2-7	TRBV10-3	TRBD1	TGTGCCATCAGTGAGGGGACAGGGCAGTACTTC	CAISEGTGQYF
few	TRBJ1-1	TRBV27	-	TGTGCCAGCAGTTCATCAGACAGCACTGAAGCTTTCTTT	CASSSSDSTEAFF
-	TRBJ1-2	TRBV29-1	TRBD1	TGCAGCGTTGAACCCCCATCAGGGGGCAACACCTTC	CSVEPPSGGNTF
few	TRBJ1-5	TRBV2	TRBD1	TGTGCCAGCAGAAAAACCGGGACAGGTTACAATCAGCCCCAGCATTTT	CASRKTGTGYNQPQHF
few	TRBJ1-5	TRBV7-9	TRBD1	TGTGCCAGCTCACCCCCAGGGGGAGATCAGCCCCAGCATTTT	CASSPPGGDQPQHF
few	TRBJ1-5	TRBV7-2	-	TGTGCCAGCAGCTTCCAGGGTATTCCCCAGCATTTT	CASSFQGIPQHF
-	TRBJ2-1	TRBV29-1	-	TGCAGCGTTGAATCGGCGGGGACCTACAATGAGCAGTTCTTC	CSVESAGTYNEQFF
once	TRBJ2-4	TRBV15	-	TGTGCCACCAGCAGAGATGTTGGGGGAGGAAGCATTCAGTACTTC	CATSRDVGGGSIQYF
-	TRBJ1-1	TRBV20-1	-	TGCAGTGCTGGAAGGGGGGCTATGAACACTGAAGCTTTCTTT	CSAGRGAMNTEAFF
-	TRBJ2-7	TRBV25-1	TRBD2	TGTGCCAGCAGTTACCCCGCGGGAGGGTACTACGAGCAGTACTTC	CASSYPAGGYYEQYF
-	TRBJ1-6	TRBV19	-	TGTGCTAGGGTGGGGTCCTATTCACCCCTCCACTTT	CARVGSYSPLHF
-	TRBJ2-5	TRBV9	TRBD1	TGTGCCAGCAGCCCCGGACAGGGGGAAGAGACCCAGTACTTC	CASSPGQGEETQYF
few	TRBJ1-2	TRBV14	-	TGTGCCAGCAGCTTGTTAGGGGAGCCCTATGGCTACACCTTC	CASSLLGEPYGYTF
-	TRBJ2-7	TRBV2	TRBD2	TGTGCCAGCAGTTACTCTGGGACTAGCGGGTCCTACGAGCAGTACTTC	CASSYSGTSGSYEQYF
many	TRBJ1-4	TRBV7-9	-	TGTGCCAGCAGCTTTCTCGGAACTAATGAAAAACTGTTTTTT	CASSFLGTNEKLFF
few	TRBJ2-5	TRBV19	TRBD2	TGTGCCAGTAGTGACACTAGCGGAAAGGGGGAGACCCAGTACTTC	CASSDTSGKGETQYF